This TCR beta chain was obtained from a study of neurological immune-mediated disorders. Turning to the study itself: Relapsing-remitting forms accounted for about 90% of the 34 multiple sclerosis patients and secondary progressive forms for 3.

This CDR3 has 12 residues. Germline CDR1 reads DFQATT; CDR2 reads SNEGSKA (reference sequence). V lost 5 bases and J 4 bases, leaving 11 bases between the germline ends. The cDNA was synthesized by 5'RACE incorporating 10-nucleotide random UMIs. TCRdb passed the 5' RACE reads through MiXCR, listing each CDR3 protein once. The repertoire holds around 69,000 distinct CDR3 sequences, with roughly 3.2% as singletons. This clonotype was observed at least ten times. The rearrangement uses TRBV20-1 and TRBJ1-2; maybe TRBD1 (6 bases). The clonotype was recovered from a middle-aged man with multiple sclerosis. The sample consisted of PBMCs. CDR3 sequence (DNA): TGCAGTGCTCTTAGGGGGGGCTATGGCTACACCTTC. This codes for CSALRGGYGYTF.